This T cell receptor (beta chain) was sequenced during a study of T-cell memory formation after mild COVID-19. As for the study in general: Most TCR clusters belonged to a single donor. Study-level results: Some responding clones appeared in pre-infection memory, suggesting cross-reactive memory joined. Mostly located in CM and EM were contracting CD4+ clones, with contracting CD8+ clones located in EMRA.

In germline, CDR1 is SNHLY, CDR2 FYNNEI. The ends were cut back, 6 bases at V and 3 bases at J, with 18 bases in the middle. The CDR3 consists of 15 residues. Researchers used 5'RACE with constant-segment primers to make TCR alpha and TCR beta cDNA libraries that carry sample barcodes and UMIs. TCRdb passed the 5' RACE reads through MiXCR, listing each CDR3 protein once. The sample consists of roughly 280,000 distinct CDR3 sequences, 15% to 20% of them appearing once. Comments on this clonotype: Its antigen is undetermined.

V gene TRBV2 combines with J gene TRBJ2-7, with D perhaps TRBD1 (6 bases). Sequenced material: PBMCs or a T cell subset sorted from them (not recorded which). This TCR derives from a young man who had mild COVID-19 (a few samples of this study predate the infection). Cell type and time point are not known. The DNA of the CDR3 is TGTGCCAGCAGCGTAGGGGGAGCGGCGGTCTACGAGCAGTACTTC. Translated: CASSVGGAAVYEQYF. The variable domain in full, completed from reference TRBV2 and TRBJ2-7, reads EPEVTQTPSHQVTQMGQEVILRCVPISNHLYFYWYRQILGQKVEFLVSFYNNEISEKSEIFDDQFSVERPDGSNFTLKIRSTKLEDSAMYFCASSVGGAAVYEQYFGPGTRLTVT.